The 8 T cell receptor beta chains below were found in one sample sequenced in a study of T cell repertoires in cytomegalovirus infection. TCRdb re-called the reads through MiXCR, storing one row per CDR3 protein. The sample has around 450,000 distinct CDR3 sequences; approximately 30% are singletons. Material: PBMCs. The receptors were gathered from a human donor in good health (CMV status not recorded). Some clones in this sample may be carry-over from other donors' samples.

The chain couples TRBV7-9 to TRBJ2-7; D remains ambiguous. V lost 5 bases and J lost 5, with 16 bases in between. Per the germline V gene, CDR1 is SEHNR and CDR2 is FQNEAQ (reference sequence). This CDR3 has 14 amino acids. CDR3 nucleotides: TGTGCCAGCAGCCTGACTGGTGTGGTCCACGAGCAGTACTTC. It encodes CASSLTGVVHEQYF.

Many counts were recorded for this clonotype. The chain links TRBV6-1 to TRBJ1-3; D is uncertain. Germline CDR1 reads MNHNS; CDR2 reads SASEGT. V was cut by 3 bases and J by 0 bases, with 12 bases left in between. This CDR3 contains 16 residues. The DNA of the CDR3 is TGTGCCAGCAGTGAGTTGACAATCGTCTCTGGAAACACCATATATTTT. It translates to CASSELTIVSGNTIYF.

This clonotype turned up a few times. The chain has TRBV28 and TRBJ2-5; unclear D gene. From germline, CDR1 is MDHEN and CDR2 SYDVKM. V lost 5 bases and J 6 bases, leaving 7 bases between the germline ends. The CDR3 runs 11 residues. The CDR3: CASSLTKTQYF. CDR3 DNA sequence: TGTGCCAGCAGTCTGACGAAGACCCAGTACTTC.

J is TRBJ1-5 and V is TRBV7-2; no definite D call. V was clipped by 1 base and J by 2 bases, with 6 bases between them. This CDR3 spans 14 amino acids. From germline, CDR1 is SGHTA and CDR2 FQGNSA. The CDR3: CASSLGSRNQPQHF. The CDR3 DNA follows: TGTGCCAGCAGCTTAGGCAGCCGCAATCAGCCCCAGCATTTT.

The chain links TRBV5-4 to TRBJ2-3; TRBD2 matches at 11 bases. CDR1 is SGHNT, CDR2 YYREEE, per germline (reference sequence). The CDR3 length is 14 residues. V trimming: 4 bases; J trimming: 6 bases; junction bases outside the gene matches: 4. The CDR3 sequence is CASSPRLAGDTQYF. CDR3 bases: TGTGCCAGCAGCCCCCGACTAGCGGGGGATACGCAGTATTTT.

This rearrangement joins TRBV29-1 to TRBJ2-7; no clear D gene. The CDR3 has 11 amino acids. V lost 6 bases and J lost 6, with 12 bases in between. Looked up from germline, CDR1 is SQVTM and CDR2 is ANQGSEA. The CDR3 loop is CSVARFGEQYF. Here the CDR3 DNA reads TGCAGCGTCGCCCGGTTCGGCGAGCAGTACTTC.

In this sample, this clonotype turned up a few times. Compared with germline, one end of the junction differs, possibly owing to a read error. V and J are TRBV18 and TRBJ1-3; possible D gene TRBD1, 5 bases. This CDR3 comprises 16 residues. CDR1 is KGHSH, CDR2 LQKENI, per germline. The chain's CDR3 is CAGSPQQASSGNTIYF. The CDR3 nucleotides read TGTGCCGGCTCACCACAACAGGCGAGCTCTGGAAACACCATATATTTT.

In this sample, this clonotype turned up many times. The V and J genes are TRBV7-8 and TRBJ2-1, with D tentatively TRBD2 (6 bases). The CDR3 extends over 14 amino acids. V lost 5 bases, J lost 4 bases, and 12 bases lay in between. CDR1 and CDR2 from the germline V gene are SGHVS and FQNEAQ. The CDR3 loop is CASSILGGYNEQFF. DNA of the CDR3: TGTGCCAGCAGCATACTTGGGGGGTACAATGAGCAGTTCTTC.